This is a list of T cell receptor beta chains from one sample in a study of T cell responses to AZD1222 COVID-19 vaccine. Measured with immunoSEQ multiplex PCR; TCRdb has only the in-frame clones, and not every one. The sample includes around 140,000 clones, approximately 92% of them seen just once. The sample consisted of peripheral blood, taken on day 0 of AZD1222 vaccination. Receptor source: an adult in good health. Both conserved end residues are part of each CDR3. The D gene is left open where the match is weak. Clone size appears in some rows only: once, few, many, or a class for an expanded clone.

v_call	d_call	j_call	clone_size	cdr3_nt	cdr3_aa
TRBV4-1	TRBD1	TRBJ2-5	.	TGCGCCAGCAGCCAAGCTCGAGGGGGCAACCGTACCTTTATAAGAGAGGCCCAGTACTTC	CASSQARGGNRTFIREAQYF
TRBV28	.	TRBJ1-6	.	TGTGCCAGCAGTCTGACCTATTCACCCCTCCACTTT	CASSLTYSPLHF
TRBV7-2	.	TRBJ1-2	.	TGTGCCAGCAGCTTATCCCCCCTGCTTGGCTACACCTTC	CASSLSPLLGYTF
TRBV2	.	TRBJ2-2	.	TGTGCCACTACGAACACCGGGGAGCTGTTTTTT	CATTNTGELFF
TRBV19	TRBD2	TRBJ2-3	.	TGTGCCAGTAGCCTAGCGGGACTCACAGATACGCAGTATTTT	CASSLAGLTDTQYF
TRBV24-1	.	TRBJ1-4	.	TGTGCCACCAGTGGTCAGTTTGGCAAAACTACAACTAATGAAAAACTGTTTTTT	CATSGQFGKTTTNEKLFF
TRBV15	TRBD1	TRBJ2-7	.	TGTGCCACCAGCAGGGATCAGGGGGCGCCCAACGAGCAGTACTTC	CATSRDQGAPNEQYF
TRBV5-1	.	TRBJ2-7	.	TGCGCCAGCAGCTTTCACAACTCCTACGAGCAGTACTTC	CASSFHNSYEQYF
TRBV5-1	TRBD2	TRBJ2-5	.	TGCGCCAGCAGCTTTGAGCTAGCGGGACAAGAGACCCAGTACTTC	CASSFELAGQETQYF
TRBV5-4	TRBD2	TRBJ2-3	.	TGTGCCAGCAGCAGTAAAGCGGGAGCCGGCACAGATACGCAGTATTTT	CASSSKAGAGTDTQYF
TRBV5-1	TRBD1	TRBJ2-5	once	TGCGCCAGCAGCCTTGGACAGGGAGGGACCCAGTACTTC	CASSLGQGGTQYF
TRBV9	.	TRBJ2-6	.	TGTGCCAGCAGCGTAGCGGGGCAGTCTGGGGCCAACGTCCTGACTTTC	CASSVAGQSGANVLTF
TRBV9	.	TRBJ1-2	.	TGTGCCAGCAGCAGAACCGACAGATCCGGATATGGCTACACCTTC	CASSRTDRSGYGYTF
TRBV27	.	TRBJ1-5	.	TGTGCCAGCAGCGACCGCCCTGGCGGGGATCAGCCCCAGCATTTT	CASSDRPGGDQPQHF
TRBV19	.	TRBJ1-2	.	TGTGCCAGTAGGATCCGAACATGGAACAGCAACTATGGCTACACCTTC	CASRIRTWNSNYGYTF
TRBV2	TRBD1	TRBJ2-7	.	TGTGCCAGCAGTGAAGGGACAGGGAGCGCCTACGAGCAGTACTTC	CASSEGTGSAYEQYF
TRBV7-8	.	TRBJ2-7	.	TGTGCCAGCAGCTTCGGACCTCACCCCCTCTACGAGCAGTACTTC	CASSFGPHPLYEQYF
TRBV4-1	.	TRBJ1-2	.	TGCGCCAGCAGCCTAAGGGACCGCCTCTACTATGGCTACACCTTC	CASSLRDRLYYGYTF
TRBV2	.	TRBJ1-2	.	TGTGCCAGTAACGAGGAAAACTATGGCTACACCTTC	CASNEENYGYTF